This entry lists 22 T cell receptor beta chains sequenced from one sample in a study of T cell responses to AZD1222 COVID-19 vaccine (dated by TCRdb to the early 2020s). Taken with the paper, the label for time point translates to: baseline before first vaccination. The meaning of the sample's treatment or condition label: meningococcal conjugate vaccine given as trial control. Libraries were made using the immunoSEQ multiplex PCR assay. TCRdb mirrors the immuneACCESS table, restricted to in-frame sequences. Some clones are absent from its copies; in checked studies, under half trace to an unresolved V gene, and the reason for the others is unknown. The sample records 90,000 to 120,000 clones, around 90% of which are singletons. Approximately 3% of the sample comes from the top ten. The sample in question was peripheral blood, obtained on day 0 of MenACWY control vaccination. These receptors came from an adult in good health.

The CDR3 nucleotides are TGCAGCGTGAGTCCCGGGACAAACTATGGCTACACCTTC. This encodes CSVSPGTNYGYTF. The chain combines TRBV29-1 with TRBJ1-2; D may be TRBD1 (6 bases). This CDR3 spans 13 amino acids. Trimming took off 6 bases at V and 2 bases at J, with 13 bases between the two ends. CDR1 and CDR2 (germline): SQVTM, ANQGSEA.

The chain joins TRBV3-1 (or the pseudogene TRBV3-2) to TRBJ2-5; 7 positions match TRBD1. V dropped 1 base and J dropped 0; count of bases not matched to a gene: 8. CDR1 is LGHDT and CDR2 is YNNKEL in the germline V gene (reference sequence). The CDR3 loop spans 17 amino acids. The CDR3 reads CASSQGGTGADQETQYF. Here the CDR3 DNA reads TGTGCCAGCAGCCAAGGGGGAACAGGGGCGGACCAAGAGACCCAGTACTTC.

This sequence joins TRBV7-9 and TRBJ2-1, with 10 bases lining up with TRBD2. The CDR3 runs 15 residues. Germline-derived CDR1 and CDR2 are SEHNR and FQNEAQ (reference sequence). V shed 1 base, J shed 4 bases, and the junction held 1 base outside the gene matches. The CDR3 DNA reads TGTGCCAGCAGCTTAGTACTAGCGGGGTACAATGAGCAGTTCTTC. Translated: CASSLVLAGYNEQFF.

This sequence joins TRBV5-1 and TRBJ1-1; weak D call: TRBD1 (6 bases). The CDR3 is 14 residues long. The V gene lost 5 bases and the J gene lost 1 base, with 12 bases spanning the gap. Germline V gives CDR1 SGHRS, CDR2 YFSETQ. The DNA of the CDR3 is TGCGCCAGCAGTGAACAGGGTTCGAACACTGAAGCTTTCTTT. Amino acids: CASSEQGSNTEAFF.

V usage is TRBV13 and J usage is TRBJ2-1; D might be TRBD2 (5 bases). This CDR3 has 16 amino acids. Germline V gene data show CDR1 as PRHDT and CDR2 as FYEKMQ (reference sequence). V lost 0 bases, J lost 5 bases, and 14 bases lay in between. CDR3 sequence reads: CASSLGGLARDNEQFF. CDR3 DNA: TGTGCCAGCAGCTTAGGTGGGCTAGCACGGGACAATGAGCAGTTCTTC.

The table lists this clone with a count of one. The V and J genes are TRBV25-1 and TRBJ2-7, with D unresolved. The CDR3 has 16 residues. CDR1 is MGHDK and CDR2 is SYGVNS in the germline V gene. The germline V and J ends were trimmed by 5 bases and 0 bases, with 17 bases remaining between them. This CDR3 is CASSPPRTLPSYEQYF. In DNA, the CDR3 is TGTGCCAGCAGTCCCCCGAGGACCCTACCCTCCTACGAGCAGTACTTC.

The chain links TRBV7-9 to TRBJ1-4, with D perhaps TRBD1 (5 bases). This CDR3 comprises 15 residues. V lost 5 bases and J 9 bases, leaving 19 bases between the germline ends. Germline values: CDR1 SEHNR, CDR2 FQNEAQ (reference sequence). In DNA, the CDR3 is TGTGCCAGCAGCCCCCGCGGGAGGGGAGGCCAAAAACTGTTTTTT. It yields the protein CASSPRGRGGQKLFF.

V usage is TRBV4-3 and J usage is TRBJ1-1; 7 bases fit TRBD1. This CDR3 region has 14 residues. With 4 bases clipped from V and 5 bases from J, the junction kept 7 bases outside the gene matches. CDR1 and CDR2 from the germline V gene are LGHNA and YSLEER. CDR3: CASSPGTADTEAFF. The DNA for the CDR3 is TGCGCCAGCAGCCCCGGGACAGCCGATACTGAAGCTTTCTTT.

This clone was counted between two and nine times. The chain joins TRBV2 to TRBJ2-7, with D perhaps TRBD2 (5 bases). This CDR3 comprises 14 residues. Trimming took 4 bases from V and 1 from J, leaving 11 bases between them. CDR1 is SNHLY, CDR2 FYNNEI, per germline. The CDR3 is CASSVERISYEQYF. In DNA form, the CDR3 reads TGTGCCAGCAGTGTGGAGCGGATATCCTACGAGCAGTACTTC.

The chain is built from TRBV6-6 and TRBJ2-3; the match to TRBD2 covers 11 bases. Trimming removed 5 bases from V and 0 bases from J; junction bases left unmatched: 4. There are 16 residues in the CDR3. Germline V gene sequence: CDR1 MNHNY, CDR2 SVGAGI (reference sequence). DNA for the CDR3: TGTGCCAGCAGTCGACTAGCGGGGTCCAGCACAGATACGCAGTATTTT. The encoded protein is CASSRLAGSSTDTQYF.

Written as DNA, the CDR3 is TGTGCCAGCAGCGTAGGAGGAGGGGGGAGACAGGTCGGCTACAATGAGCAGTTCTTC. Amino acid sequence: CASSVGGGGRQVGYNEQFF. This sequence joins TRBV9 and TRBJ2-1; D tentatively fits TRBD1 or TRBD2 (6 bases each). Germline CDR1 and CDR2: SGDLS and YYNGEE. V lost 0 bases to trimming and J lost 3 bases, with 22 bases between them. The CDR3 loop spans 19 amino acids.

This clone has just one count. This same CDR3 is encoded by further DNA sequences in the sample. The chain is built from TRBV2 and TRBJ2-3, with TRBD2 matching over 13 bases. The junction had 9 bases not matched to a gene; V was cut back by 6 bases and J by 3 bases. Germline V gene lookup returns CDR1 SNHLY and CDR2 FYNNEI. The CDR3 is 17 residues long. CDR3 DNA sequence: TGTGCCAGCAGGAGAGGACTAGCGGGGGCCCTTACAGATACGCAGTATTTT. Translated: CASRRGLAGALTDTQYF. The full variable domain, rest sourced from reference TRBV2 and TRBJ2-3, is EPEVTQTPSHQVTQMGQEVILRCVPISNHLYFYWYRQILGQKVEFLVSFYNNEISEKSEIFDDQFSVERPDGSNFTLKIRSTKLEDSAMYFCASRRGLAGALTDTQYFGPGTRLTVL.

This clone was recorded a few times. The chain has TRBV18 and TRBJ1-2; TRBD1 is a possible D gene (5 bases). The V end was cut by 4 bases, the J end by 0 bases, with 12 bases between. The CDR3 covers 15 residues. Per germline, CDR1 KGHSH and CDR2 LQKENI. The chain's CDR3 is CASSRTHPTNYGYTF. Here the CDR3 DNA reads TGTGCCAGCTCACGGACACATCCTACTAACTATGGCTACACCTTC. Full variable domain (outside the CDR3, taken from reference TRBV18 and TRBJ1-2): NAGVMQNPRHLVRRRGQEARLRCSPMKGHSHVYWYRQLPEEGLKFMVYLQKENIIDESGMPKERFSAEFPKEGPSILRIQQVVRGDSAAYFCASSRTHPTNYGYTFGSGTRLTVV.

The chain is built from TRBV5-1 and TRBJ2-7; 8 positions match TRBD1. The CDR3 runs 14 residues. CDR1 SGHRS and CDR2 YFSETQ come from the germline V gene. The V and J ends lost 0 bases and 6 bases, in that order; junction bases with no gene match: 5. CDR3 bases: TGCGCCAGCAGCTTGGGAGACAGGGGTCGCGAGCAGTACTTC. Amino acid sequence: CASSLGDRGREQYF.

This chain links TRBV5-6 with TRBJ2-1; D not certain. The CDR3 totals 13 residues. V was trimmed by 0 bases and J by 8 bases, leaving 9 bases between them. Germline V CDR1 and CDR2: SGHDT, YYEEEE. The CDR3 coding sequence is TGTGCCAGCAGCTTGGTTGGGGTCCATGAGCAGTTCTTC. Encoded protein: CASSLVGVHEQFF. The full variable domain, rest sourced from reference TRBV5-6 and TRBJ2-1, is DAGVTQSPTHLIKTRGQQVTLRCSPKSGHDTVSWYQQALGQGPQFIFQYYEEEERQRGNFPDRFSGHQFPNYSSELNVNALLLGDSALYLCASSLVGVHEQFFGPGTRLTVL.

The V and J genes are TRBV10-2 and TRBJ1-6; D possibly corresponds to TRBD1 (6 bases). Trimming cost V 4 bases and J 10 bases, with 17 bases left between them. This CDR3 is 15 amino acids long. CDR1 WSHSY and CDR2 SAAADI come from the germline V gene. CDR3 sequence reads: CASSGEQGGKSPLHF. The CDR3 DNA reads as TGCGCCAGCAGTGGGGAACAGGGAGGGAAATCACCCCTCCACTTT.

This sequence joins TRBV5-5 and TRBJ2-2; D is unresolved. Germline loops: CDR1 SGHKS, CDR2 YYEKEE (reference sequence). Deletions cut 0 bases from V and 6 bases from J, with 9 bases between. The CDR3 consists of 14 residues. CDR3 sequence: CASSLGPLSGELFF. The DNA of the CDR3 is TGTGCCAGCAGCTTGGGCCCCCTATCCGGGGAGCTGTTTTTT.

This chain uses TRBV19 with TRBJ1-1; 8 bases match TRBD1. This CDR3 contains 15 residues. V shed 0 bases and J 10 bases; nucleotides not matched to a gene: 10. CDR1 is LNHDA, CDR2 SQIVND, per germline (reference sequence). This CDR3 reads CASSIDNLRDRRAFF. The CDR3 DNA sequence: TGTGCCAGTAGTATAGATAATTTACGGGACAGGAGAGCTTTCTTT.

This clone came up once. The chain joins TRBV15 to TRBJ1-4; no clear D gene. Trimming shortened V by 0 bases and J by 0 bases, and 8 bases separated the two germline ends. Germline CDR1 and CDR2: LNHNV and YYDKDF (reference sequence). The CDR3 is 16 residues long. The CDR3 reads CATSRDLPATNEKLFF. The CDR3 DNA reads TGTGCCACCAGCAGAGATCTACCTGCAACTAATGAAAAACTGTTTTTT.

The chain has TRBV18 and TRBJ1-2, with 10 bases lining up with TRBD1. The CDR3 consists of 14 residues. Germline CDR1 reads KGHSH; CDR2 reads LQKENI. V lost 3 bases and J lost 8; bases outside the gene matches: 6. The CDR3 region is CASSPQGQGSGYTF. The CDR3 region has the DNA TGTGCCAGCTCACCCCAGGGACAGGGGAGCGGCTACACCTTC.

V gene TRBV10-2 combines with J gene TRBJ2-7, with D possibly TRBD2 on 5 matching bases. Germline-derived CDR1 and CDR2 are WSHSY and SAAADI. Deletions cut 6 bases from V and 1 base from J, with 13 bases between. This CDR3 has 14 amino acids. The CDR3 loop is CASRVATGSYEQYF. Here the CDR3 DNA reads TGCGCCAGCAGGGTGGCCACGGGATCCTACGAGCAGTACTTC.

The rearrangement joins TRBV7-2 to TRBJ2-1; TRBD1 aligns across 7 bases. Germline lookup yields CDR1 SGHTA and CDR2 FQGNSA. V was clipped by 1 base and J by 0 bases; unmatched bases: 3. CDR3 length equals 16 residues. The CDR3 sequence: CASSLVSGGSYNEQFF. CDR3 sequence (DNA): TGTGCCAGCAGCTTAGTTTCAGGGGGCTCCTACAATGAGCAGTTCTTC.